The clone carrying this T cell receptor beta chain has a handful of counts. What it binds is not known. TCRdb reanalysed the RACE reads using MiXCR and keeps one entry per CDR3 protein. Among approximately 80,000 distinct CDR3 sequences, about 6.8% were seen once, and the ten largest hold roughly 1.6%. The data originate from a study of human T cells and chemical hapten exposure. Study conclusions and caveats: Having alopecia, the donors may differ immunologically from healthy people.

This CDR3 has 15 residues. V shed 2 bases, J shed 8 bases, and the junction held 5 bases outside the gene matches. Germline V gene lookup returns CDR1 MNHNS and CDR2 SASEGT. Time point in this sample: patch test 1, 2 weeks after DPC sensitization. As for treatment: therapeutic diphenylcyclopropenone sensitization with weekly scalp DPC. The V gene is TRBV6-1, the J gene TRBJ1-4; 10 nucleotides line up with TRBD1. This receptor was identified in a woman in her twenties or thirties with alopecia areata. Some clones in this sample may be carry-over from other donors' samples. Material: whole blood, obtained in connection with sensitization to the hapten diphenylcyclopropenone (DPC). The CDR3 spells CASSEQGTGAEKLFF. The DNA of the CDR3 is TGTGCCAGCAGTGAACAGGGGACAGGGGCAGAAAAACTGTTTTTT.